The clone carrying this TCR beta chain was counted ten times or more. Its antigen is not known. The data were taken from a study of T cells in Graves' hyperthyroidism and ophthalmopathy. What was amplified from RNA transcripts were TCR beta CDR3 regions. Carried out on the TCR CDR3, a first-round RT-PCR used the HTBI primer set. TCRdb itself ran the multiplex PCR reads through MiXCR, one entry per CDR3 protein. The table includes fewer than 400,000 distinct CDR3 sequences, around an eighth detected once. This CDR3 contains 14 residues. Germline values: CDR1 MNHEY, CDR2 SMNVEV (reference sequence). V dropped 8 bases and J dropped 0 bases, with 14 bases sitting between them. Patients affected by ophthalmopathy presented a Clinical Activity Score of at least 3, a NOSPECS grade of at least 4, and disease duration below 3 months. Diagnostic decisions used clinical symptoms, serum thyroxine and TRAb, thyroid ultrasound and orbital computed tomography.

General study findings and limits: Blood samples included most of the expanded thyroid clonotypes exceeding 0.001.

The material sequenced was blood. This clonotype was sampled from a man aged 50 to 59 with Graves' ophthalmopathy. The V gene is TRBV27, the J gene TRBJ2-7, with TRBD2 as a possible D gene (6 bases). For the CDR3, the DNA is TGTGCCAGCGGGCGGGGTCAGGGCTCCTACGAGCAGTACTTC. Encoded protein: CASGRGQGSYEQYF.